A single sample gave rise to the 30 T cell receptor beta chains below, sequenced in a study of blood T cell repertoires in COVID-19. This table comes from immunoSEQ multiplex PCR, and its TCRdb copy is limited to in-frame clones, with some not included. This table holds some 200,000 clones, 65% to 90% found once. The sequenced sample was PBMCs or T cells enriched from blood (not recorded which). The receptors were sampled from a middle-aged man who had recovered from COVID-19.

V gene TRBV7-9 combines with J gene TRBJ1-1; 7 bases are a match to TRBD1. The trim removed 1 base at V and 0 bases at J, leaving 8 bases unmatched. CDR1 is SEHNR and CDR2 is FQNEAQ in the germline V gene (reference sequence). The CDR3 consists of 17 residues. CDR3 in amino acids: CASSLGVWQGVNTEAFF. As DNA, the CDR3 is TGTGCCAGCAGCTTAGGGGTGTGGCAGGGGGTGAACACTGAAGCTTTCTTT.

This clone was counted between two and nine times. The sample carries other DNA sequences with the same CDR3. The chain uses TRBV18 and TRBJ1-4; 9 nucleotides align to TRBD1. This CDR3 spans 14 amino acids. Germline loops: CDR1 KGHSH, CDR2 LQKENI. The V segment lost 4 bases and the J segment 7 bases; nucleotides outside the gene matches: 4. The CDR3 reads CASSQGQGAEKLFF. The CDR3 nucleotides are TGTGCCAGCTCACAGGGACAGGGTGCTGAAAAACTGTTTTTT.

The chain links TRBV3-1 (or the pseudogene TRBV3-2) to TRBJ2-7; a weak D match, TRBD1 (5 bases). The CDR3 runs 13 residues. V lost 4 bases to trimming and J lost 7 bases, with 14 bases between them. Looked up from germline, CDR1 is LGHDT and CDR2 is YNNKEL (reference sequence). In DNA form, the CDR3 reads TGTGCCAGCAGCCTGTCTAGTAAGGGGGAGCAGTACTTC. Translated, it gives CASSLSSKGEQYF.

The rearrangement joins TRBV18 to TRBJ1-1; tentatively, D is TRBD1 (6 bases). Germline V CDR1 and CDR2: KGHSH, LQKENI. V lost 6 bases, J lost 1 base, and 12 bases lay in between. This CDR3 has 14 residues. The CDR3 bases are TGTGCCAGCTCGCAGGGGACCGGGAACACTGAAGCTTTCTTT. Protein sequence: CASSQGTGNTEAFF.

V usage is TRBV6-5 and J usage is TRBJ1-6, with D possibly TRBD1 on 5 matching bases. V was clipped by 6 bases and J by 9 bases, with 18 bases between them. The CDR3 is 15 residues long. Looked up from germline, CDR1 is MNHEY and CDR2 is SVGAGI. CDR3 protein: CASSRSTGKASPLHF. As DNA, the CDR3 is TGTGCCAGCAGCCGGAGTACAGGAAAAGCTTCACCCCTCCACTTT.

The chain links TRBV6-6 to TRBJ1-6; D is unclear. The CDR3 extends over 13 amino acids. The germline V gene has CDR1 MNHNY and CDR2 SVGAGI (reference sequence). The V gene lost 6 bases and the J gene lost 7 bases, with 10 bases spanning the gap. CDR3 sequence (DNA): TGTGCCAGCAGCCTATCGGTGAATTCACCCCTCCACTTT. It translates to CASSLSVNSPLHF.

By share of the sample, this clone is large. The chain has TRBV29-1 and TRBJ2-3, with 7 nucleotides matching TRBD1. The CDR3 covers 18 residues. CDR1 and CDR2 (germline): SQVTM, ANQGSEA. The ends lost 3 bases at V and 2 bases at J; junction bases unmatched: 17. Here the CDR3 DNA reads TGCAGCGTTGAGGGGGACAGCTATCAGGGGAGATTCACAGATACGCAGTATTTT. Its protein is CSVEGDSYQGRFTDTQYF.

This rearrangement joins TRBV21-1 to TRBJ2-3; the D call TRBD2 from the table was never checked on the DNA. TRBV21-1 is listed as a pseudogene. CDR3 length equals 19 residues. The CDR3 spells CASSKKTRTSGRWLDTQYF. CDR3 sequence (DNA): TGTGCCAGCAGCAAAAAAACGAGGACTAGCGGGAGGTGGCTGGATACGCAGTATTTT.

The chain is built from TRBV7-8 and TRBJ2-3; the match to TRBD2 covers 9 bases. Germline V CDR1 and CDR2: SGHVS, FQNEAQ. The trim removed 4 bases at V and 1 base at J, leaving 6 bases unmatched. The CDR3 has 16 amino acids. This chain's CDR3 is CASSSNSGSGTDTQYF. As DNA, the CDR3 is TGTGCCAGCAGCTCCAATAGCGGGAGTGGCACAGATACGCAGTATTTT.

The chain joins TRBV19 to TRBJ1-5, with 9 bases matching TRBD1. CDR3 length: 15 amino acids. J lost 5 bases, V lost 8 bases, and 10 bases had no gene match. Germline CDR1 and CDR2: LNHDA and SQIVND (reference sequence). The CDR3 loop reads CASSTGRDRDQPQHF. The CDR3 DNA follows: TGTGCCAGTTCAACGGGCCGGGACAGGGATCAGCCCCAGCATTTT. Complete variable domain (other parts from reference TRBV19 and TRBJ1-5): DGGITQSPKYLFRKEGQNVTLSCEQNLNHDAMYWYRQDPGQGLRLIYYSQIVNDFQKGDIAEGYSVSREKKESFPLTVTSAQKNPTAFYLCASSTGRDRDQPQHFGDGTRLSIL.

The CDR3 spells CASSPDRETDTQYF. Written as DNA, the CDR3 is TGCGCCAGCAGCCCGGACAGGGAGACAGATACGCAGTATTTT. The rearrangement links TRBV5-1 to TRBJ2-3; 8 nucleotides align to TRBD1. CDR3 length: 14 residues. V lost 4 bases and J lost 3; bases outside the gene matches: 4. CDR1 is SGHRS, CDR2 YFSETQ, per germline.

The rearrangement uses TRBV29-1 and TRBJ1-4; D uncertain. The V end lost 4 bases, the J end lost 0 bases, and 3 bases lay between the germline ends. Germline values: CDR1 SQVTM, CDR2 ANQGSEA. This CDR3 contains 12 residues. The CDR3 is CSVASTNEKLFF. The CDR3 coding sequence is TGCAGCGTTGCCTCAACTAATGAAAAACTGTTTTTT.

The chain employs TRBV5-1 and TRBJ2-7, with D uncertain. This CDR3 comprises 15 residues. Per germline, CDR1 SGHRS and CDR2 YFSETQ. The V end lost 1 base, the J end lost 3 bases, and 14 bases lay between the germline ends. The CDR3 DNA is TGCGCCAGCAGCTTGAGCGCTCTCCCGAACTACGAGCAGTACTTC. The encoded protein is CASSLSALPNYEQYF.

V gene TRBV18 combines with J gene TRBJ1-1; weak D call: TRBD1 (5 bases). V was shortened by 1 base and J by 0 bases, with 9 bases between the two germline ends. Germline V gives CDR1 KGHSH, CDR2 LQKENI. The CDR3 spans 15 residues. The CDR3 sequence is CASSPRGLMNTEAFF. The CDR3 DNA reads as TGTGCCAGCTCACCACGGGGCCTAATGAACACTGAAGCTTTCTTT.

V is TRBV16 and J is TRBJ2-3; TRBD1 matches 8 bases. CDR3 length: 14 residues. The germline gives CDR1 KGHSY, CDR2 FQNENV. Losses at the gene ends were 2 bases for V and 3 bases for J; bases not matched to a gene: 1. CDR3 sequence (DNA): TGTGCCAGCAGCCAAGACAGGGGTACAGATACGCAGTATTTT. This codes for CASSQDRGTDTQYF.

Written as DNA, the CDR3 is TGTGCCAGCTCACGGACCCTAGCGGGAGTACCCAATGAGCAGTTCTTC. Encoded protein: CASSRTLAGVPNEQFF. The V call is TRBV18, the J call TRBJ2-1; 10 bases line up with TRBD2. The V gene's germline CDR1 is KGHSH and CDR2 LQKENI. V trimming: 4 bases; J trimming: 6 bases; junction bases outside the gene matches: 9. This CDR3 has 16 residues.

The chain combines TRBV11-2 with TRBJ1-2; D uncertain. The CDR3 has 13 amino acids. CDR1 and CDR2 (germline): SGHAT, FQNNGV. V lost 5 bases, J lost 6 bases, and 13 bases lay in between. CDR3 sequence: CASSPIQRDGYTF. The CDR3, as DNA: TGTGCCAGCAGCCCGATTCAGCGGGATGGCTACACCTTC.

This sequence joins TRBV11-3 and TRBJ2-5; tentative D call: TRBD1 (6 bases). The V end was cut by 2 bases, the J end by 2 bases, with 15 bases between. Germline loops: CDR1 SGHNT, CDR2 YENEEA. The CDR3 runs 16 residues. The CDR3 DNA reads as TGTGCCAGCAGCTTATGGTCGCCAGGGGAACAAGAGACCCAGTACTTC. Translating gives CASSLWSPGEQETQYF.

The rearrangement links TRBV9 to TRBJ2-1; 13 bases line up with TRBD2. The CDR3 has 15 amino acids. In germline, CDR1 is SGDLS, CDR2 YYNGEE. J lost 9 bases, V lost 3 bases, and 6 bases had no gene match. CDR3 in DNA: TGTGCCAGCAGCGCCGGACTAGCGGGAGCGGGTGAGCAGTTCTTC. Its protein product is CASSAGLAGAGEQFF. The whole variable domain, filled in from reference TRBV9 and TRBJ2-1, reads DSGVTQTPKHLITATGQRVTLRCSPRSGDLSVYWYQQSLDQGLQFLIQYYNGEERAKGNILERFSAQQFPDLHSELNLSSLELGDSALYFCASSAGLAGAGEQFFGPGTRLTVL.

This clone was recorded a few times. The chain couples TRBV27 to TRBJ2-1, with 9 positions matching TRBD1. Germline assignment: CDR1 MNHEY and CDR2 SMNVEV (reference sequence). V was clipped by 6 bases and J by 6 bases; unmatched bases: 0. CDR3 length equals 12 residues. CDR3 nucleotides: TGTGCCAGCAGGACAGGGGGCAATGAGCAGTTCTTC. Translated, it gives CASRTGGNEQFF.

The gene calls are TRBV7-3 and TRBJ2-7; TRBD2 agrees at 8 bases. There are 15 residues in the CDR3. Losses at the gene ends were 4 bases for V and 0 bases for J; bases not matched to a gene: 5. Per the germline V gene, CDR1 is SGHTA and CDR2 is FQGTGA. CDR3 DNA: TGTGCCAGCAGCTCGGATAGCGGGACCTCCTACGAGCAGTACTTC. It codes for CASSSDSGTSYEQYF.

This sequence joins TRBV7-9 and TRBJ2-5, with 11 bases aligning to TRBD1. Germline V gene data show CDR1 as SEHNR and CDR2 as FQNEAQ (reference sequence). This CDR3 has 12 residues. V dropped 3 bases and J dropped 11; count of bases not matched to a gene: 2. This chain's CDR3 is CASSFGTGGQYF. The CDR3 DNA reads as TGTGCCAGCAGCTTCGGGACAGGGGGGCAGTACTTC.

The chain couples TRBV29-1 to TRBJ2-7; no firm D call. The CDR3 length is 12 residues. The V gene lost 3 bases and the J gene lost 5 bases, with 11 bases spanning the gap. Looked up from germline, CDR1 is SQVTM and CDR2 is ANQGSEA. CDR3 DNA sequence: TGCAGCGTTGACGCAGGCTCGGACGAGCAGTACTTC. This translates into CSVDAGSDEQYF.

This clone showed up just once. The rearrangement joins TRBV3-1 (or the pseudogene TRBV3-2) to TRBJ2-7, with 9 nucleotides matching TRBD2. The CDR3 extends over 14 amino acids. The trim removed 1 base at V and 4 bases at J, leaving 2 bases unmatched. Germline lookup yields CDR1 LGHDT and CDR2 YNNKEL (reference sequence). The CDR3 coding sequence is TGTGCCAGCAGCCAAGGTAGCGGGAGTTACGAGCAGTACTTC. Its translation: CASSQGSGSYEQYF.

J is TRBJ2-5 and V is TRBV7-2; the D gene is possibly TRBD2 (6 bases). CDR1 SGHTA and CDR2 FQGNSA come from the germline V gene. CDR3 length: 11 residues. The V end lost 8 bases, the J end lost 9 bases, and 13 bases lay between the germline ends. The DNA of the CDR3 is TGTGCCAGCGGAGAGGGACTCTCCCAGTACTTC. It translates to CASGEGLSQYF.

V and J are TRBV5-1 and TRBJ2-3; 9 nucleotides align to TRBD2. CDR3 size: 18 residues. V was pared by 0 bases and J by 3 bases, with 11 bases of the junction left unmatched. CDR1 and CDR2 (germline): SGHRS, YFSETQ. CDR3 in amino acids: CASSLAVAGDAGTDTQYF. CDR3 bases: TGCGCCAGCAGCTTGGCGGTAGCGGGAGATGCTGGGACAGATACGCAGTATTTT.

The V gene is TRBV29-1, the J gene TRBJ1-5, with TRBD1 matching 8 bases. Germline V gene sequence: CDR1 SQVTM, CDR2 ANQGSEA. The CDR3 loop spans 15 amino acids. The junction had 7 bases not matched to a gene; V was cut back by 4 bases and J by 2 bases. The CDR3 sequence: CSVVADRDGNQPQHF. CDR3 DNA sequence: TGCAGCGTTGTTGCGGACAGGGATGGCAATCAGCCCCAGCATTTT.

This clone was found a few times. The chain employs TRBV6-5 and TRBJ1-1; D gene ambiguous. The CDR3 covers 14 residues. Trimming shortened V by 2 bases and J by 1 base, and 8 bases separated the two germline ends. From germline, CDR1 is MNHEY and CDR2 SVGAGI. DNA for the CDR3: TGTGCCAGCAGTTACAGCCTTCCGAACACTGAAGCTTTCTTT. This encodes CASSYSLPNTEAFF.

The gene calls are TRBV30 and TRBJ1-1; TRBD1 is a possible D gene (6 bases). The CDR3 runs to 13 residues. Trimming removed 0 bases from V and 5 bases from J, with 10 bases in between. Germline V CDR1 and CDR2: GTSNPN, SVGIG (reference sequence). CDR3 residues: CAWSVEGGTEAFF. CDR3 DNA: TGTGCCTGGAGTGTTGAGGGGGGGACTGAAGCTTTCTTT.

There are a few counts of this clone. This chain links TRBV9 with TRBJ1-2, with TRBD1 matching over 7 bases. CDR3 length equals 18 residues. CDR1 SGDLS and CDR2 YYNGEE come from the germline V gene. Trimming took 0 bases from V and 1 from J; bases not matched to a gene: 12. The CDR3 here is CASSVGGSGQKLNYGYTF. CDR3 DNA sequence: TGTGCCAGCAGCGTAGGTGGTTCGGGACAGAAGCTTAACTATGGCTACACCTTC.